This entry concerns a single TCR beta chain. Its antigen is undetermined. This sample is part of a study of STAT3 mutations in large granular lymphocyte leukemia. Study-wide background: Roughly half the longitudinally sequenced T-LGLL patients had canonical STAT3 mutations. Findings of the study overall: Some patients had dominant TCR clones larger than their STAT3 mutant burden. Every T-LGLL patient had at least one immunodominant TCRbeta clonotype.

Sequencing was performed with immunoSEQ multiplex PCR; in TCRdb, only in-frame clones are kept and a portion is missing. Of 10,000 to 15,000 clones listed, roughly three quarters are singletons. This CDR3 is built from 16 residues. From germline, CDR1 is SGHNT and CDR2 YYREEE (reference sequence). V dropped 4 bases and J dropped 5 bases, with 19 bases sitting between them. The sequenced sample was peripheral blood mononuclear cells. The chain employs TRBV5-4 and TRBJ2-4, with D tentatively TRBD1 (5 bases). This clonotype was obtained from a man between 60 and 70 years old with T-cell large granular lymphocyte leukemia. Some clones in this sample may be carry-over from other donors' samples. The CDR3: CASSPTRARAENIQYF. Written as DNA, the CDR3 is TGTGCCAGCAGCCCTACCAGGGCTAGAGCAGAAAACATTCAGTACTTC.